Each of the 3 T cell receptor beta chains below was sequenced from the same sample in a study of blood T cell repertoires in COVID-19. Clones were read by immunoSEQ multiplex PCR, and TCRdb kept only the in-frame ones, dropping some. Here the sample spans more than 200,000 clones, around 86% being singletons. The sequenced sample was PBMCs or T cells enriched from blood (not recorded which). These receptors were obtained from a woman in her forties or fifties who had recovered from COVID-19.

As DNA, the CDR3 is TGTGCCAGCAGCTCTGACAGGGACGAGCAGTACTTC. Protein sequence: CASSSDRDEQYF. The rearrangement uses TRBV11-1 and TRBJ2-7; 7 bases match TRBD1. Germline trimming cut 4 bases from V and 5 bases from J; bases unmatched to any gene: 2. CDR1 SGHAT and CDR2 FQDESV come from the germline V gene (reference sequence). This CDR3 has 12 amino acids.

The gene calls are TRBV11-2 and TRBJ2-2, with TRBD1 matching 7 bases. Trimming cost V 5 bases and J 0 bases; bases outside gene matches: 6. This CDR3 contains 16 residues. The germline gives CDR1 SGHAT, CDR2 FQNNGV. CDR3 sequence (DNA): TGTGCCAGCAGCACTCCGGGACAGACGAACACCGGGGAGCTGTTTTTT. It is translated as CASSTPGQTNTGELFF.

V is TRBV7-9 and J is TRBJ1-1; no reliable D call. Germline CDR1 reads SEHNR; CDR2 reads FQNEAQ (reference sequence). The CDR3 is 14 amino acids. Trimming left V 4 bases short and J 4 bases short, with 13 bases between. DNA of the CDR3: TGTGCCAGCAGCTCCAATGCTGCGGGCACTGAAGCTTTCTTT. It codes for CASSSNAAGTEAFF.